This TCR beta chain is drawn from a study of blood T cell repertoires in COVID-19. About the research overall: The United States, Italy and Spain supplied acute and convalescent COVID-19 samples. The analysed material was cDNA or gDNA that came from T cells, B-cell-depleted T cells, or PBMCs.

Membership in each cohort depended on participant-reported clinical history. In the original workflow: Cell counts per sample came from amplifying reference gene primers. Libraries were prepared by immunoSEQ multiplex PCR; TCRdb keeps only in-frame clonotypes and omits some of them. The DNA gave D and trimming, while V, J and clone size come from that table. The data hold hundreds of thousands of clones, with over 75% observed a single time. Between the trimmed V and J ends, which lost 0 bases and 8 bases, there was a span of 12 bases. The CDR3 has 15 amino acids. Germline CDR1 SGDLS, CDR2 YYNGEE. The sample comprised PBMCs or T cells enriched from blood (not recorded which). This rearrangement joins TRBV9 to TRBJ1-6; D is possibly TRBD1 (5 bases). This TCR derives from a woman between 45 and 65 years old with acute COVID-19. The chain's CDR3 is CASSVGGAGDSPLHF. The CDR3 DNA follows: TGTGCCAGCAGCGTAGGGGGCGCGGGGGATTCACCCCTCCACTTT.